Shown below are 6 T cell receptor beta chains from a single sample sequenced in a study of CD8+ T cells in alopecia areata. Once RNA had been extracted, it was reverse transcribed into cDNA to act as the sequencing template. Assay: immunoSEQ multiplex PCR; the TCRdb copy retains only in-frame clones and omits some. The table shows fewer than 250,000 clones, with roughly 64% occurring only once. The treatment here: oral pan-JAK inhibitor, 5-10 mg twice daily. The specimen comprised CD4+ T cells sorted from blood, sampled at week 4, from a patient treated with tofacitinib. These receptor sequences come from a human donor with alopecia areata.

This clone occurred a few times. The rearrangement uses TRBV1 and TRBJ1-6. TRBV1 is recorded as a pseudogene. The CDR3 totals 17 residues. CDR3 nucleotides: TGCACCAGCAGCACCCTCCGGGGGGGTCACGGCAATTCACCCCTCCACTTT. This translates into CTSSTLRGGHGNSPLHF.

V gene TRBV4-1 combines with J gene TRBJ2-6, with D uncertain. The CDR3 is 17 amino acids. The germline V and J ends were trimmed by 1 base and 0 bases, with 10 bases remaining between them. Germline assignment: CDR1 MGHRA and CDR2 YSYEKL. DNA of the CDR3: TGCGCCAGCAGCCAAGGCTACCGCAGCTCTGGGGCCAACGTCCTGACTTTC. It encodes CASSQGYRSSGANVLTF.

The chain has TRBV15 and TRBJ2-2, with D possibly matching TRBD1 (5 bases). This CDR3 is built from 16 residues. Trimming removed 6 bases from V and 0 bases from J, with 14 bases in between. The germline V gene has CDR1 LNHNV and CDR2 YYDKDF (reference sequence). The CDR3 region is CATRFIGRANTGELFF. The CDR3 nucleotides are TGTGCCACCAGGTTCATCGGCAGGGCGAACACCGGGGAGCTGTTTTTT.

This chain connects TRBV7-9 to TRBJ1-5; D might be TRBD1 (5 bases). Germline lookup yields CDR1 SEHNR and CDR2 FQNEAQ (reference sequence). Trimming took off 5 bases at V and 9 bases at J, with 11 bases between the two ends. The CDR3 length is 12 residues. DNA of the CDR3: TGTGCCAGCAGCCTACAGGAGGGGCCCCAGCATTTT. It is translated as CASSLQEGPQHF.

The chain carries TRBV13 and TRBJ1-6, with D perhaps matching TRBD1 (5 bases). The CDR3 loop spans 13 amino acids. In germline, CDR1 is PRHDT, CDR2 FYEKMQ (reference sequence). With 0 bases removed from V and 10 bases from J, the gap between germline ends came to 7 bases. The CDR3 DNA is TGTGCCAGCAGCTTAGGGACAGCCTCACCCCTCCACTTT. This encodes CASSLGTASPLHF. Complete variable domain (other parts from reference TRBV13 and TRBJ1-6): AAGVIQSPRHLIKEKRETATLKCYPIPRHDTVYWYQQGPGQDPQFLISFYEKMQSDKGSIPDRFSAQQFSDYHSELNMSSLELGDSALYFCASSLGTASPLHFGNGTRLTVT.

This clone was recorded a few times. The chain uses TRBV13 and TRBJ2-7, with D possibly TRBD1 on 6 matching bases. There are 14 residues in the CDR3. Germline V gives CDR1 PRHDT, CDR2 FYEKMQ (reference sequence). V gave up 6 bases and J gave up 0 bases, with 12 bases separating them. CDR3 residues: CASRRTGSSYEQYF. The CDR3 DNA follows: TGTGCCAGCAGACGAACAGGGTCCTCCTACGAGCAGTACTTC. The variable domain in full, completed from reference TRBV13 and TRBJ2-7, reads AAGVIQSPRHLIKEKRETATLKCYPIPRHDTVYWYQQGPGQDPQFLISFYEKMQSDKGSIPDRFSAQQFSDYHSELNMSSLELGDSALYFCASRRTGSSYEQYFGPGTRLTVT.